This TCR beta chain was documented in a study of CD8+ T cells in alopecia areata. Study conclusions and caveats: Patients shared TCRs less clearly than mice did, possibly for HLA-related reasons.

Sequencing templates came from extracted RNA that was reverse transcribed into cDNA. This table comes from immunoSEQ multiplex PCR, and its TCRdb copy is limited to in-frame clones, with some not included. The sample includes roughly 150,000 clones, around 50% of them seen just once. The CDR3 length is 15 residues. The germline V gene encodes CDR1 ENHRY and CDR2 SYGVKD. V lost 2 bases and J 2 bases, leaving 11 bases between the germline ends. A word on this clone: Its antigen is undetermined.

It was from alopecia areata patients that lesional scalp punch biopsies and peripheral blood were collected. The source is a human donor with alopecia areata. The sample was CD8+ T cells sorted from blood, taken at week 0. The V call is TRBV10-3, the J call TRBJ2-3, with unresolved D. CDR3 residues: CAISENPDTTDTQYF. CDR3 bases: TGTGCCATCAGTGAGAACCCAGATACCACAGATACGCAGTATTTT.